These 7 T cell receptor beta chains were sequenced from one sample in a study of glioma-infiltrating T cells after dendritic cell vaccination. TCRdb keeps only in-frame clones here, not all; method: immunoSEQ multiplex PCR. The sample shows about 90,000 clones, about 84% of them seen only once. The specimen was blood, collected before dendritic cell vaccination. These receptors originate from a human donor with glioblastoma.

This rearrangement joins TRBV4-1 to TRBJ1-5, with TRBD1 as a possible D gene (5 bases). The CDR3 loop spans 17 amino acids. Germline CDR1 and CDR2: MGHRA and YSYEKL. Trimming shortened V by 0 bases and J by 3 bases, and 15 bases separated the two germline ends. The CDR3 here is CASSQDQGFEVNQPQHF. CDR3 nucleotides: TGCGCCAGCAGCCAAGATCAGGGATTTGAAGTCAATCAGCCCCAGCATTTT.

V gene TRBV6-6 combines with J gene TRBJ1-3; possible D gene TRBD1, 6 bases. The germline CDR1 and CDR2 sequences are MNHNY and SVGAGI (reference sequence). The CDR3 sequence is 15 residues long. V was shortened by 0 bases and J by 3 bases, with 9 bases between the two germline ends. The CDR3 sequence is CASSYSGQFGNTIYF. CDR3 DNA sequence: TGTGCCAGCAGTTACTCGGGACAATTTGGAAACACCATATATTTT.

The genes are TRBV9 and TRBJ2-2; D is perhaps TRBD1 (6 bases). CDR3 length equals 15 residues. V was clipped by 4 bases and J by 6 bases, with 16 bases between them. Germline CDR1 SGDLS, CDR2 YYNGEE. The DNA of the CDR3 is TGTGCCAGCAGCCCCCAAGGACAGAGCTCCGGGGAGCTGTTTTTT. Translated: CASSPQGQSSGELFF.

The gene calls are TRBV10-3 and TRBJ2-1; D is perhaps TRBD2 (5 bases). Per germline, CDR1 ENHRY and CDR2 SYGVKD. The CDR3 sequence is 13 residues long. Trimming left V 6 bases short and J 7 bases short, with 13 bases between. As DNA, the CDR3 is TGTGCCATCAGGGATGCTAGCCCTAATGAGCAGTTCTTC. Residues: CAIRDASPNEQFF.

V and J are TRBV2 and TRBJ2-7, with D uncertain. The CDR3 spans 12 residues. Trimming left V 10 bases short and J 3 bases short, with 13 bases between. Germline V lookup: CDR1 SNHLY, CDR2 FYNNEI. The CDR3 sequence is CATLGIDYEQYF. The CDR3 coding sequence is TGTGCCACGCTAGGCATCGACTACGAGCAGTACTTC.

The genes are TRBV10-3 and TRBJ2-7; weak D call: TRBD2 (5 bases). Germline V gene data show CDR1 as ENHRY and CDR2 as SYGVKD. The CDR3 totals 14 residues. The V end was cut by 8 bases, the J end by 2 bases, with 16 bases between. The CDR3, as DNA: TGTGCCATCCGACCTCCTGGAGGCCCCTACGAGCAGTACTTC. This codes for CAIRPPGGPYEQYF.

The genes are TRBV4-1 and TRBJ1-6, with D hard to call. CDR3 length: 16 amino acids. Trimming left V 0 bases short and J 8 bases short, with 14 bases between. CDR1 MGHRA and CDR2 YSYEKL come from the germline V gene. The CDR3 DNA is TGCGCCAGCAGCCAAGATCCCCCGGGGTTGGATTCACCCCTCCACTTT. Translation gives CASSQDPPGLDSPLHF.